This TCR beta chain is from a study of siplizumab effects on memory and regulatory T cells. Study-wide results and limits: Naive T cells looked more diverse than memory cells and looked like major alloresponse contributors. Naive-or-memory phenotypes were unassignable for roughly 75-96% of proliferating CD4+ or CD8+ clones. Sequences that were alloreactive and traceable to unstimulated CD4+ memory cells were significantly reduced by siplizumab. Versus about 26% in controls, the mappable alloreactive CD4+ clones averaged roughly 68% Treg-derived with siplizumab.

This table comes from immunoSEQ multiplex PCR, and its TCRdb copy is limited to in-frame clones, with some not included. Here the sample spans roughly 100,000 clones, roughly 92% being singletons. Note on this clone: The target antigen is unknown.

The sequencing input was Tregs sorted from blood. The clonotype originates from a human donor in good health.

In DNA, the CDR3 is TGTGCCTGGAGTGTAAGGACAGTAATCCCCTACGAGCAGTACTTC. Protein product: CAWSVRTVIPYEQYF. V is TRBV30 and J is TRBJ2-7, with TRBD1 as a possible D gene (6 bases). Germline loops: CDR1 GTSNPN, CDR2 SVGIG (reference sequence). V was trimmed by 0 bases and J by 2 bases, leaving 14 bases between them. This CDR3 region has 15 residues. The variable domain in full, with the rest retrieved from reference TRBV30 and TRBJ2-7, is SQTIHQWPATLVQPVGSPLSLECTVEGTSNPNLYWYRQAAGRGLQLLFYSVGIGQISSEVPQNLSASRPQDRQFILSSKKLLLSDSGFYLCAWSVRTVIPYEQYFGPGTRLTVT.